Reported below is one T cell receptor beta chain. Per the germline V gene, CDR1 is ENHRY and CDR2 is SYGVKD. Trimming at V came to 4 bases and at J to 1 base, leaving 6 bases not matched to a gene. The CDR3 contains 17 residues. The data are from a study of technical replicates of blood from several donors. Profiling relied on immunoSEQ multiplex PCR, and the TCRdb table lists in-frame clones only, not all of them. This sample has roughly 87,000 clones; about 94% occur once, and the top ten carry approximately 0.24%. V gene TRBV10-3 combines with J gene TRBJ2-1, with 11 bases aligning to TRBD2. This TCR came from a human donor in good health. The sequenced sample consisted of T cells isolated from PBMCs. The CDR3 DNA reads TGTGCCATCAGTGGGCCAGGACTAGCGGGTTCCTACAATGAGCAGTTCTTC. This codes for CAISGPGLAGSYNEQFF.